Described below is a single TCR beta chain sequence and its context. Its antigen is as yet unknown. This sample was included in a study of chemoradiotherapy in HPV16-positive cancers. The wider study: Two HPV16-positive patients' cells yielded candidate HPV-specific clones and common motifs. Study-level findings and limits: Candidate HPV-specific clones and E7-related TCR motifs grew in tumor during treatment. Functional assays defining HPV-specific T cells used only a couple of HPV16-positive patients.

Assay: immunoSEQ multiplex PCR; the TCRdb copy retains only in-frame clones and omits some. The sample shows around 5,000 clones, 77% of them seen only once. Over chemoradiotherapy, repertoires were sampled more than once. This clonotype originated in a human donor with HPV-associated anogenital cancer. The sequenced sample was tumor tissue, obtained from a patient who underwent chemoradiotherapy.

CDR3 sequence (DNA): TGTGCCAGCAGCCCACTCGGGGGGCAGGGGGTCCTGTCCCGCTACGAGCAGTACTTC. Protein: CASSPLGGQGVLSRYEQYF. The chain employs TRBV21-1 and TRBJ2-7. TRBV21-1 is given as a pseudogene. This CDR3 spans 19 amino acids.